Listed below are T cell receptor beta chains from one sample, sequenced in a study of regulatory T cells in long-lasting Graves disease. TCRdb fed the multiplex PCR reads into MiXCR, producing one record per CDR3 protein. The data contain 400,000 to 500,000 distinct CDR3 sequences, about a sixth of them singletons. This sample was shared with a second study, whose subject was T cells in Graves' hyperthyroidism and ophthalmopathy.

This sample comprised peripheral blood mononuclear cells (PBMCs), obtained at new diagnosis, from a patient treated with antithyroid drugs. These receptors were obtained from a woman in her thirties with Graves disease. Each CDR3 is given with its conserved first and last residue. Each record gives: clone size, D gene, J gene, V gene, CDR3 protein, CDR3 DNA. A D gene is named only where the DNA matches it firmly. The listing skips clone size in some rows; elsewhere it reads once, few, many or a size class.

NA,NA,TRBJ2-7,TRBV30,CAWSRTGEDEQYF,TGTGCCTGGAGCCGAACAGGGGAGGACGAGCAGTACTTC
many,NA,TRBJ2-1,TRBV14,CASSEVGSQYNEQFF,TGTGCCAGCAGCGAAGTGGGGAGTCAATACAATGAGCAGTTCTTC
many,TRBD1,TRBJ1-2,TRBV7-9,CASSLARGQGAQDYGYTF,TGTGCCAGCAGCTTAGCGCGCGGACAGGGGGCGCAGGACTATGGCTACACCTTC
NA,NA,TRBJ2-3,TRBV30,CAWSEGDTQYF,TGTGCCTGGAGTGAGGGAGATACGCAGTATTTT
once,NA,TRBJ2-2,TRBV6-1,CANIDLANTGELFF,TGTGCCAACATCGACCTCGCGAACACCGGGGAGCTGTTTTTT
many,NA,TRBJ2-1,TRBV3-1,CASSQGWGRDFNEQFF,TGTGCCAGCAGCCAAGGGTGGGGTAGGGACTTCAATGAGCAGTTCTTC
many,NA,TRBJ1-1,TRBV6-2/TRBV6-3,CASIRGLNTEAFF,TGTGCCAGCATCAGGGGTCTAAACACTGAAGCTTTCTTT
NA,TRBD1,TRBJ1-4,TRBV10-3,CAISTQTGGDEKLFF,TGTGCCATCAGTACCCAGACAGGGGGCGATGAAAAACTGTTTTTT
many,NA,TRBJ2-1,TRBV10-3,CAISEFQLEQFF,TGTGCCATCAGTGAGTTCCAGCTAGAGCAGTTCTTC
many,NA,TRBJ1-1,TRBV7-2,CASSFTREPGYTEAFF,TGTGCCAGCAGCTTTACCCGGGAGCCCGGGTACACTGAAGCTTTCTTT
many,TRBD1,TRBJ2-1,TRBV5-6,CASSSDRVETTCSNEQFF,TGTGCCAGCAGTTCAGACAGGGTAGAAACAACATGCAGCAATGAGCAGTTCTTC
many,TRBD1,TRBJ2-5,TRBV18,CASSHPSSRGETQYF,TGTGCCAGCTCACATCCCTCGTCCAGGGGGGAGACCCAGTACTTC
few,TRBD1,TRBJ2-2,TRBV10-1,CASTMTGAGELFF,TGCGCCAGCACCATGACAGGGGCCGGGGAGCTGTTTTTT
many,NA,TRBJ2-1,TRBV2,CASTLEDYNEQFF,TGTGCCAGCACCCTAGAAGACTACAATGAGCAGTTCTTC
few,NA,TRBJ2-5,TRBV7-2,CASSLSHRVEETQYF,TGTGCCAGCAGCTTAAGCCACAGGGTAGAAGAGACCCAGTACTTC
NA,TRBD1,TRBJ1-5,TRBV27,CASSRTGLGQPQHF,TGTGCCAGCAGTCGGACAGGGTTGGGTCAGCCCCAGCATTTT
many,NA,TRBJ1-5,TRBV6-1,CASRRDGHGDLGGSNQPQHF,TGTGCCAGCAGAAGAGACGGTCACGGCGATTTAGGGGGTAGCAATCAGCCCCAGCATTTT
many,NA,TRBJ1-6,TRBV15,CATSRDRDSPLHF,TGTGCCACCAGCAGAGATAGGGATTCACCCCTCCACTTT
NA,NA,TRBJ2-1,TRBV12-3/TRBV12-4,CASSPSGGNEQFF,TGTGCCAGCAGTCCCTCGGGCGGCAATGAGCAGTTCTTC
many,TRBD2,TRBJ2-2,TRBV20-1,CSGTSGNSNTGELFF,TGCAGTGGCACTAGCGGAAACTCGAACACCGGGGAGCTGTTTTTT
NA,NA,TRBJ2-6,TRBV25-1,CASSEGPGSGANVLTF,TGTGCCAGCAGTGAAGGCCCCGGCTCTGGGGCCAACGTCCTGACTTTC
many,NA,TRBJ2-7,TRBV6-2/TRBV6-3,CASSYLNGISYEQYF,TGTGCCAGCAGTTACTTGAACGGAATTTCCTACGAGCAGTACTTC
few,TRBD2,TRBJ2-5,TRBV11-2,CASSQDVLAGNQETQYF,TGTGCCAGCAGCCAAGACGTTCTAGCGGGCAACCAAGAGACCCAGTACTTC
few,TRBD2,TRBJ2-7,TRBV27,CASSPTLAGPSYEQYF,TGTGCCAGCAGTCCGACGCTAGCGGGCCCTTCGTACGAGCAGTACTTC
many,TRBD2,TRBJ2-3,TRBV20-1,CSARDRTSGVDTQYF,TGCAGTGCTAGAGATCGGACTAGCGGAGTGGATACGCAGTATTTT
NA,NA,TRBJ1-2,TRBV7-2,CASSLLVGGYTF,TGTGCCAGCAGCTTACTCGTTGGTGGCTACACCTTC
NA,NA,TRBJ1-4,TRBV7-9,CASSLPGAQNEKLFF,TGTGCCAGCAGCTTACCCGGGGCCCAGAATGAAAAACTGTTTTTT
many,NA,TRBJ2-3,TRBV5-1,CASSLTGQATDTQYF,TGCGCCAGCAGCTTGACGGGGCAAGCAACAGATACGCAGTATTTT
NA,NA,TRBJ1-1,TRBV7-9,CASSLVRRTINTEAFF,TGTGCCAGCAGCTTAGTGCGGCGGACAATAAACACTGAAGCTTTCTTT
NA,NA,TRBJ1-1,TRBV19,CATSVGNTEAFF,TGTGCCACATCCGTGGGGAACACTGAAGCTTTCTTT
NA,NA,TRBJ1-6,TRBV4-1,CASSQEPGPTNSPLHF,TGCGCCAGCAGCCAAGAGCCGGGACCGACCAATTCACCCCTCCACTTT
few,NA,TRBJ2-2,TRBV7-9,CASSGSGGGELFF,TGTGCCAGCAGCGGGAGCGGTGGCGGGGAGCTGTTTTTT
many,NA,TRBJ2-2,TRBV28,CASSSRTAAGTGELFF,TGTGCCAGCAGTTCAAGGACAGCGGCGGGGACCGGGGAGCTGTTTTTT
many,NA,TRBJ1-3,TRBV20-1,CSARGKYQRTKGQDSGNTIYF,TGCAGTGCTAGAGGCAAATACCAACGAACAAAAGGACAAGACTCTGGAAACACCATATATTTT
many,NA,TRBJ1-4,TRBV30,CAWSRFGRGGEKLFF,TGTGCCTGGAGTCGGTTCGGCAGGGGAGGCGAAAAACTGTTTTTT
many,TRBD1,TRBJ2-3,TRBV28,CASSTRQGADTQYF,TGTGCCAGCAGTACTCGACAGGGGGCAGATACGCAGTATTTT
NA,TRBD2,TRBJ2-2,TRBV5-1,CASSLAVAGTGELFF,TGCGCCAGCAGCTTGGCAGTAGCGGGCACCGGGGAGCTGTTTTTT
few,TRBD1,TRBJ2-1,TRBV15,CATSRKTPGQGVYNEQFF,TGTGCCACCAGCAGAAAGACCCCGGGACAGGGGGTCTACAATGAGCAGTTCTTC
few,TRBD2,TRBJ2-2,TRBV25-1,CASSEGSSTSGSFTGELFF,TGTGCCAGCAGTGAAGGCTCCTCGACTAGCGGGAGTTTCACCGGGGAGCTGTTTTTT
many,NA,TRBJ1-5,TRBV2,CASNVGGIQPQHF,TGTGCCAGCAATGTTGGGGGAATCCAGCCCCAGCATTTT
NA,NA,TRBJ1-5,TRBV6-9,CASSYATGNNQPQHF,TGTGCCAGCAGTTACGCCACAGGGAACAATCAGCCCCAGCATTTT
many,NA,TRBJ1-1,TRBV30,CAWSRDRGNTEAFF,TGTGCCTGGAGTCGTGACAGAGGGAACACTGAAGCTTTCTTT
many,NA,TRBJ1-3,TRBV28,CASNPFKGSGNTIYF,TGTGCCAGCAATCCCTTCAAAGGGAGCGGAAACACCATATATTTT
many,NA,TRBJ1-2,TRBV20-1,CSARELRPTPTF,TGCAGTGCTAGAGAACTCCGACCAACCCCTACCTTC
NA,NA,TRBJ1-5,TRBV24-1,CATSDVDSNQPQHF,TGTGCCACCAGTGATGTGGACAGTAATCAGCCCCAGCATTTT
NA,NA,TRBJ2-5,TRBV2,CASSYKAGLTQYF,TGTGCCAGCAGTTACAAGGCCGGGTTGACCCAGTACTTC
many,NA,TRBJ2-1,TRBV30,CAWSGGGSYNEQFF,TGTGCCTGGAGTGGAGGGGGGTCCTACAATGAGCAGTTCTTC
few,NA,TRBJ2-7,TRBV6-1,CASSDLQGLKNEQYF,TGTGCCAGCAGTGACTTACAGGGTTTAAAGAACGAGCAGTACTTC
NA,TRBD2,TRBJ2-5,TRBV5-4,CATGLVEGETQYF,TGTGCCACCGGACTAGTCGAGGGGGAGACCCAGTACTTC
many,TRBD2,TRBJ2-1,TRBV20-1,CSARRLAGYNEQFF,TGCAGTGCTCGCCGACTAGCGGGTTACAATGAGCAGTTCTTC
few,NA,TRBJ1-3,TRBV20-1,CSVRGAANSGNTIYF,TGCAGTGTAAGAGGGGCAGCTAACTCTGGAAACACCATATATTTT
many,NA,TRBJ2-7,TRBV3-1,CASSHEDRGDEQYF,TGTGCCAGCAGCCATGAGGATCGTGGGGACGAGCAGTACTTC
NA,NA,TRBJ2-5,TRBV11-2,CASSLAAGTETQYF,TGTGCCAGCAGCTTAGCCGCAGGCACAGAGACCCAGTACTTC
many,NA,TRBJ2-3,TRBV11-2,CASSLTGWDTQYF,TGTGCCAGCAGCTTAACAGGGTGGGATACGCAGTATTTT
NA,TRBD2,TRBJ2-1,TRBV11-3,CASSLSGTSGTYNEQFF,TGTGCCAGCAGCTTATCCGGGACTAGCGGGACGTACAATGAGCAGTTCTTC
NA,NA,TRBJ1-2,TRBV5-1,CASSLSPGRDSNYGYTF,TGCGCCAGCAGCTTGTCTCCGGGGCGCGATTCTAACTATGGCTACACCTTC
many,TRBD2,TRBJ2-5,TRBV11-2,CASRRTSGQETQYF,TGTGCCAGCAGGAGGACTAGCGGCCAAGAGACCCAGTACTTC